The source of this T cell receptor beta chain is a study of blood T cell repertoires in COVID-19. Study-level information: Sample material is recorded as cDNA or gDNA derived from T cells, B-cell-depleted T cells, or PBMCs.

The method was immunoSEQ multiplex PCR; TCRdb's version includes in-frame clones alone and lacks a portion of them. The data show nearly 200,000 clones, approximately 82% seen once. Sequenced material: peripheral blood. The TCR comes from a human donor with acute or convalescent COVID-19. The donor label of this sample is uncertain.

The CDR3 is CSASGNRGLPYNEQFF. DNA for the CDR3: TGCAGTGCTAGTGGGAACCGGGGACTTCCTTACAATGAGCAGTTCTTC. The chain joins TRBV20-1 to TRBJ2-1, with D tentatively TRBD2 (6 bases). This CDR3 spans 16 amino acids. Trimming stripped 3 bases from V and 4 bases from J, with 19 bases between. Germline V gene lookup returns CDR1 DFQATT and CDR2 SNEGSKA (reference sequence).